Below, 8 T cell receptor beta chains from the same sample are listed, as sequenced in a study of blood T cell repertoires in COVID-19. This table comes from immunoSEQ multiplex PCR, and its TCRdb copy is limited to in-frame clones, with some not included. This sample has under 450,000 clones; more than 85% occur once, and the top ten carry 2.5% to 3%. The specimen sequenced was PBMCs or T cells enriched from blood (not recorded which). Receptors were obtained from a woman in her thirties who had recovered from COVID-19.

The table lists this clone with a few counts. J is TRBJ1-1 and V is TRBV29-1; possibly TRBD1 for D (5 bases). V dropped 2 bases and J dropped 0 bases, with 10 bases sitting between them. Per germline, CDR1 SQVTM and CDR2 ANQGSEA. The length of the CDR3 is 14 residues. The CDR3: CSVELGLMNTEAFF. CDR3 in DNA: TGCAGCGTTGAATTGGGACTCATGAACACTGAAGCTTTCTTT.

This clone came up once. This chain uses TRBV27 with TRBJ1-1; 8 bases fit TRBD1. The CDR3 has 13 residues. CDR1 is MNHEY, CDR2 SMNVEV, per germline (reference sequence). V shed 5 bases, J shed 10 bases, and the junction held 9 bases outside the gene matches. The CDR3 loop is CASSPHRTGRAFF. CDR3 nucleotide sequence: TGTGCCAGCAGTCCACACCGGACAGGGAGAGCTTTCTTT.

This chain links TRBV3-1 (or the pseudogene TRBV3-2) with TRBJ2-1; 7 bases match TRBD2. Germline CDR1 is LGHDT and CDR2 is YNNKEL (reference sequence). Trimming at V came to 1 base and at J to 5 bases, leaving 5 bases not matched to a gene. The CDR3 has 15 amino acids. CDR3 sequence reads: CASSQVPGTNNEQFF. The CDR3 bases are TGTGCCAGCAGCCAAGTACCCGGGACTAACAATGAGCAGTTCTTC.

The chain carries TRBV28 and TRBJ2-3; 8 positions match TRBD1. Unmatched junction bases numbered 7, after V lost 10 bases and J lost 4 bases. CDR1 and CDR2 (germline): MDHEN, SYDVKM. The CDR3 length is 13 residues. The CDR3 region has the DNA TGTGCCACCCGGACAGGGAGACCAGATACGCAGTATTTT. This translates into CATRTGRPDTQYF.

The rearrangement links TRBV6-4 to TRBJ1-2; 10 nucleotides match TRBD1. CDR3 length: 13 residues. CDR1 MRHNA and CDR2 SNTAGT come from the germline V gene. V gave up 4 bases and J gave up 8 bases; unmatched junction bases: 4. The CDR3 loop is CASSVGQGDGYTF. CDR3 coding DNA: TGTGCCAGCAGTGTCGGACAGGGGGACGGCTACACCTTC.

The V call is TRBV19, the J call TRBJ1-2; D is undetermined. This CDR3 has 14 amino acids. V shed 5 bases and J shed 6 bases, with 16 bases lying between them. The V gene's germline CDR1 is LNHDA and CDR2 SQIVND (reference sequence). The CDR3 DNA reads as TGTGCCAGTAGTGCCGCCGGGAACCGTAATGGCTACACCTTC. It specifies CASSAAGNRNGYTF.

The chain is built from TRBV7-9 and TRBJ2-7; perhaps TRBD1 as D (5 bases). Germline CDR1 is SEHNR and CDR2 is FQNEAQ (reference sequence). The germline V and J ends were trimmed by 1 base and 5 bases, with 15 bases remaining between them. The CDR3 consists of 15 residues. The CDR3 nucleotides read TGTGCCAGCAGCTTAGACGCCCAGGGAAGCAACGAGCAGTACTTC. Translation gives CASSLDAQGSNEQYF.

The rearrangement joins TRBV4-1 to TRBJ1-1; D unclear. Trimming pared 4 bases from V and 1 base from J, leaving 10 bases between. This CDR3 spans 14 amino acids. Germline assignment: CDR1 MGHRA and CDR2 YSYEKL. The CDR3, as DNA: TGCGCCAGCAGCCCGAGTCATTCGAACACTGAAGCTTTCTTT. Translation: CASSPSHSNTEAFF.